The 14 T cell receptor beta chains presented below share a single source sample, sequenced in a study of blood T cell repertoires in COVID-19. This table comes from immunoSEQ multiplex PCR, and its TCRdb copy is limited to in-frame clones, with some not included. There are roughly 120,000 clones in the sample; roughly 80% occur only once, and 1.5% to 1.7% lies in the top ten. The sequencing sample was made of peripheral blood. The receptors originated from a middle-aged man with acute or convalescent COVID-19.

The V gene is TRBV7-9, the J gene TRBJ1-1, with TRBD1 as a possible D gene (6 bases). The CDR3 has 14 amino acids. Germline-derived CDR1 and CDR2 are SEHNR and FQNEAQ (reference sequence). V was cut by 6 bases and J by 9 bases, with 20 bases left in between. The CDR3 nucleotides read TGTGCCAGCAGTCCCGGGGGGGGCGCAGTCCAAGCTTTCTTT. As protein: CASSPGGGAVQAFF. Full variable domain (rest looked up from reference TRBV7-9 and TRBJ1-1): DTGVSQNPRHKITKRGQNVTFRCDPISEHNRLYWYRQTLGQGPEFLTYFQNEAQLEKSRLLSDRFSAERPKGSFSTLEIQRTEQGDSAMYLCASSPGGGAVQAFFGQGTRLTVV.

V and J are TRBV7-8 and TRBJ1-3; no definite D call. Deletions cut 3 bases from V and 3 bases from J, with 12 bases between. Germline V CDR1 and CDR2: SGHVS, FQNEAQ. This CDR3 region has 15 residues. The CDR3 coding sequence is TGTGCCAGCAGCTTCCCCCTAACGGGTGGAAACACCATATATTTT. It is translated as CASSFPLTGGNTIYF.

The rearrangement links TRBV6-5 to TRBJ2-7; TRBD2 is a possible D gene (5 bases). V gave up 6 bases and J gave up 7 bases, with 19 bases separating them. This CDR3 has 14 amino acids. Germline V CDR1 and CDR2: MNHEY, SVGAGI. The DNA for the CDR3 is TGTGCCAGCAGGACGGCGGGCCTAATGGGAGAGCAGTACTTC. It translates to CASRTAGLMGEQYF.

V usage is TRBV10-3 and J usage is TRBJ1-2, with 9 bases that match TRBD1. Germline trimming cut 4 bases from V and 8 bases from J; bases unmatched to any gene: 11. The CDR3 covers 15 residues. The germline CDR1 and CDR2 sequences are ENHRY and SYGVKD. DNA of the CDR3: TGTGCCATCAGTGCTACGACAGGGGGGGGCGAGGGCTACACCTTC. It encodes CAISATTGGGEGYTF.

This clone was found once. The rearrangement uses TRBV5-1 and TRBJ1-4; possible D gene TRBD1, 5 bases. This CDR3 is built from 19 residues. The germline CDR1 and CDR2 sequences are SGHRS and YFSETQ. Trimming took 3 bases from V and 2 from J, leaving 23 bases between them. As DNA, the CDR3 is TGCGCCAGCAGCTATGATCCCGGCGGGGGGACGGGTACTAATGAAAAACTGTTTTTT. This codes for CASSYDPGGGTGTNEKLFF.

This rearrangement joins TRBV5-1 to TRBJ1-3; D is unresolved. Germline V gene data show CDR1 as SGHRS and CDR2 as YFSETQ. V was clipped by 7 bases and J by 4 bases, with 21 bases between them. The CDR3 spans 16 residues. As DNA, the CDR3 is TGCGCCAGCTCGACGGAGGCCCGCAAAGCGGGAAACACCATATATTTT. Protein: CASSTEARKAGNTIYF.

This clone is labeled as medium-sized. This CDR3 is CASSPTGQYTEAFF. For the CDR3, the DNA is TGTGCCAGCAGTCCCACGGGACAGTACACTGAAGCTTTCTTT. This chain uses TRBV27 with TRBJ1-1, with TRBD1 matching over 7 bases. V lost 5 bases to trimming and J lost 3 bases; unmatched junction nucleotides: 6. The CDR3 totals 14 residues. CDR1 is MNHEY and CDR2 is SMNVEV in the germline V gene (reference sequence).

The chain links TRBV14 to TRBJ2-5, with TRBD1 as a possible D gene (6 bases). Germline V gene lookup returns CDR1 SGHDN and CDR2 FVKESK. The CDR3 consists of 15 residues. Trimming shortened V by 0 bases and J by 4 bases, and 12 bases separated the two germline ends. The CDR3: CASSQEGAILETQYF. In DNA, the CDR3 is TGTGCCAGCAGCCAAGAGGGGGCGATTCTAGAGACCCAGTACTTC.

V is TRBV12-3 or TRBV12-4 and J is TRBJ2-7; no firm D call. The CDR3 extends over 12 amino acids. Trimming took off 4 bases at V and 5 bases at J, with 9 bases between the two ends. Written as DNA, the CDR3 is TGTGCCAGCAGTTGGCTCGAGGACGAGCAGTACTTC. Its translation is CASSWLEDEQYF.

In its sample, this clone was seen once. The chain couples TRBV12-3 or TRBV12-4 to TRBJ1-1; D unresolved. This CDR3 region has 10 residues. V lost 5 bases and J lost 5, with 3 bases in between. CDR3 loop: CASSPTEAFF. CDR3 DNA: TGTGCCAGCAGTCCGACTGAAGCTTTCTTT.

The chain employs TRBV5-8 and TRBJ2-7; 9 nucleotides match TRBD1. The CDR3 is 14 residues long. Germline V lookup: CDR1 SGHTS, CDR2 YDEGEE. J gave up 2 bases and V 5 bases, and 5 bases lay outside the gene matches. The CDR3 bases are TGTGCCAGCAGTTACCGGGACAGGGCCTACGAGCAGTACGTC. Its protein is CASSYRDRAYEQYV.

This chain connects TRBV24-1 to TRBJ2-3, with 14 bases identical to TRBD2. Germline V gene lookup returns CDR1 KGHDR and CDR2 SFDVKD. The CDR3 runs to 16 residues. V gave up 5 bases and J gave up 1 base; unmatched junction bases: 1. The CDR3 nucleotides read TGTGCCACCAGTGGGACTAGCGGGGGGCGCACAGATACGCAGTATTTT. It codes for CATSGTSGGRTDTQYF.

The DNA of the CDR3 is TGTGCCAGCAGTTTCAGGGGAGTCAACACTGAAGCTTTCTTT. Translating it yields CASSFRGVNTEAFF. The rearrangement uses TRBV27 and TRBJ1-1; TRBD1 is a possible D gene (6 bases). Trimming stripped 3 bases from V and 2 bases from J, with 10 bases between. CDR1 is MNHEY and CDR2 is SMNVEV in the germline V gene (reference sequence). The CDR3 is made up of 14 amino acids.

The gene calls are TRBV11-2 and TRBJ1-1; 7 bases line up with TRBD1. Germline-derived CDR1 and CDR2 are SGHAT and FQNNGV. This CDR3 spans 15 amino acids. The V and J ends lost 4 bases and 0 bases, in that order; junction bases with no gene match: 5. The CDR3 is CASSSIQGMNTEAFF. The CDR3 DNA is TGTGCCAGCAGCTCCATACAGGGGATGAACACTGAAGCTTTCTTT.